The 3 T cell receptor beta chains in this list originate from one sample, sequenced in a study of blood T cells in healthy people across ages. Then a second PCR, running about 7 to 11 cycles, was carried out with a sample-barcoded 5' primer and a J-beta primer mix. A single record per CDR3 protein comes from TCRdb applying MiXCR to the 5' RACE reads. The data hold some 1.1 million distinct CDR3 sequences, with roughly two fifths observed a single time. Sequencing was done on a sample of blood. Receptor source: a man aged 18 to 29 in good health.

This clonotype came up a few times. The chain links TRBV13 to TRBJ2-1, with a tentative D call TRBD1 (5 bases). The CDR3 is 16 amino acids. CDR1 is PRHDT and CDR2 is FYEKMQ in the germline V gene (reference sequence). V was shortened by 4 bases and J by 4 bases, with 17 bases between the two germline ends. The CDR3 sequence: CASSSGSAHLYNEQFF. CDR3 sequence (DNA): TGTGCCAGCAGCTCAGGGTCGGCCCATCTATACAATGAGCAGTTCTTC.

The chain uses TRBV27 and TRBJ2-7, with a weak D call TRBD2 (5 bases). The length of the CDR3 is 13 residues. V lost 8 bases and J 0 bases, leaving 11 bases between the germline ends. Germline CDR1 reads MNHEY; CDR2 reads SMNVEV (reference sequence). The CDR3 DNA follows: TGTGCCAGCGCCCTGAGCGGCTCCTACGAGCAGTACTTC. Protein product: CASALSGSYEQYF.

The J gene is TRBJ1-4, the V gene TRBV20-1; D call uncertain. Germline V CDR1 and CDR2: DFQATT, SNEGSKA (reference sequence). CDR3 length equals 13 residues. Trimming removed 2 bases at V and 13 bases at J, with 17 bases between. The CDR3 region is CSARSYRPVGLFF. CDR3 nucleotides: TGCAGTGCTAGATCTTACAGACCCGTGGGACTGTTTTTT.